These 2 T cell receptor beta chains came from one sample sequenced in a study of T cells in Graves' hyperthyroidism and ophthalmopathy (dated by TCRdb to between 2018 and 2021). Libraries were made using multiplex PCR. Sequencing was performed on an Illumina HiSeq 2000. Amplification of TCR beta CDR3 regions was carried out from RNA transcripts. A first-round RT-PCR of the TCR CDR3 used the HTBI primer set with the Qiagen OneStep RT-PCR kit. Using fastp at Q25 and MiXCR, TCRdb reprocessed the public reads and kept productive beta chains. Rows are combined by CDR3 protein, so each entry shows the most common genes and DNA. The sample profile shows some 740,000 distinct CDR3 sequences; about 15% of them were found once. The biggest ten clones account for roughly 10% of the sample. Material for sequencing was blood. The receptors originated from a woman aged 18-29 years with Graves' hyperthyroidism.

This clonotype has ten or more counts. The chain joins TRBV6-2 or TRBV6-3 to TRBJ2-5; D possibly corresponds to TRBD2 (5 bases). Deletions cut 6 bases from V and 2 bases from J, with 10 bases between. Germline loops: CDR1 MNHEY, CDR2 SVGEGT. The CDR3 is made up of 13 amino acids. The CDR3 nucleotides read TGTGCCAGCAGGCCCTCGGGGCAAGAGACCCAGTACTTC. Translated, it gives CASRPSGQETQYF.

This clonotype was recorded at least ten times. J is TRBJ1-2 and V is TRBV2; weak D call: TRBD1 (6 bases). Trimming removed 4 bases from V and 7 bases from J, with 13 bases in between. The CDR3 has 13 amino acids. Germline CDR1 and CDR2: SNHLY and FYNNEI. Written as DNA, the CDR3 is TGTGCCAGCAGTGTGGGGGCGGGCAGTGGCTACACCTTC. Residues: CASSVGAGSGYTF.